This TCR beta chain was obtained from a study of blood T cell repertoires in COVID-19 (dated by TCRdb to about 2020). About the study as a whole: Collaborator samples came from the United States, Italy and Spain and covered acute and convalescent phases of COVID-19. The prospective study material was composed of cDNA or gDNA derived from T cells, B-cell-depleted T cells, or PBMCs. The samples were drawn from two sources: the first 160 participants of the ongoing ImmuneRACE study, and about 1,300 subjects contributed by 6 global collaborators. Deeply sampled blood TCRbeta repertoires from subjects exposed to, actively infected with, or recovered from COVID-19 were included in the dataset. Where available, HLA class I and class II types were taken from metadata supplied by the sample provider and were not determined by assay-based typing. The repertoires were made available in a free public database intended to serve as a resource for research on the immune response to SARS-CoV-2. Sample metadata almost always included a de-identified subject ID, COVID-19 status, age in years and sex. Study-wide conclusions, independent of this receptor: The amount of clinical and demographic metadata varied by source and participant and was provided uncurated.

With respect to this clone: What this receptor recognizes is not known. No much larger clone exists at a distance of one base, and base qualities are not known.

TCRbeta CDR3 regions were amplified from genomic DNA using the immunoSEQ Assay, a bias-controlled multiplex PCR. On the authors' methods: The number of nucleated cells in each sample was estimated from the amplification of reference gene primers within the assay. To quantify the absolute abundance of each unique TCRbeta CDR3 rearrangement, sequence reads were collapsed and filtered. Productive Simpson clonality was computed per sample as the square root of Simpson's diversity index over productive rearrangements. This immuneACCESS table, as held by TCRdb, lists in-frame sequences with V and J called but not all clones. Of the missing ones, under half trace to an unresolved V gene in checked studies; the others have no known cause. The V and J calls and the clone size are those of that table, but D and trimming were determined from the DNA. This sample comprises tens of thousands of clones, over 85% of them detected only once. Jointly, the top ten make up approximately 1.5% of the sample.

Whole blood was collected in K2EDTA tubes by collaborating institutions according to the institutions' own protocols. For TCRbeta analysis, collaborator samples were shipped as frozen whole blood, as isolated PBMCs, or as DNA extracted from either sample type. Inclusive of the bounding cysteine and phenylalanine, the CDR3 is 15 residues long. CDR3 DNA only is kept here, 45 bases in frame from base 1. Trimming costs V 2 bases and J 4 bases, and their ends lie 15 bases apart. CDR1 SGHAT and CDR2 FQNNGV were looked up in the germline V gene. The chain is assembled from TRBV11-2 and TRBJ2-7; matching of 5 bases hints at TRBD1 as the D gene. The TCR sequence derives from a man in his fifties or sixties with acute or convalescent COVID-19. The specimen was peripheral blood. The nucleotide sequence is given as TGTGCCAGCAGCTTACAGGGTTCTAATCCGTACGAGCAGTACTTC. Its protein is CASSLQGSNPYEQYF.